This T cell receptor beta chain is drawn from a study of blood T cell repertoires in COVID-19. For the study at large: Whether acute or convalescent, the COVID-19 samples came from the United States, Italy and Spain. Sources were T cells, B-cell-depleted T cells, or PBMCs; the material itself was cDNA or gDNA.

Germline CDR1 and CDR2: SGHNT and YYREEE (reference sequence). This CDR3 has 14 amino acids. V was shortened by 4 bases and J by 1 base, with 11 bases between the two germline ends. Only one count was recorded for this clone. This table comes from immunoSEQ multiplex PCR, and its TCRdb copy is limited to in-frame clones, with some not included. The repertoire holds about 210,000 clones, with around 81% as singletons. All enrollees were roughly 18 to 95 years old and from some 24 US areas. This TCR derives from a woman in her 50s with acute COVID-19. The sample taken for sequencing was PBMCs or T cells enriched from blood (not recorded which). This chain links TRBV5-4 with TRBJ1-1, with D possibly being TRBD1 (6 bases). In DNA, the CDR3 is TGTGCCAGCAGCGGGAGGGGGAAGAACACTGAAGCTTTCTTT. It yields the protein CASSGRGKNTEAFF.